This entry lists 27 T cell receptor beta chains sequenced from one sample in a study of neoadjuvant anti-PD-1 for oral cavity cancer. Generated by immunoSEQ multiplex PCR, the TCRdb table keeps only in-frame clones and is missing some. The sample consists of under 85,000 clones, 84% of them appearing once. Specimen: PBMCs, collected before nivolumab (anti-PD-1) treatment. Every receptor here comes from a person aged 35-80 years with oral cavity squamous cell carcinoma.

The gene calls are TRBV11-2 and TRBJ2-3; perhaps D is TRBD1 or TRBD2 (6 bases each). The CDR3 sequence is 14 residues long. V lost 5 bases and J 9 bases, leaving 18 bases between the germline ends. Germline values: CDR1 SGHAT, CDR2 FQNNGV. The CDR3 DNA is TGTGCCAGCAGCATAGCGGAGGGGGGCACGACGCAGTATTTT. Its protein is CASSIAEGGTTQYF.

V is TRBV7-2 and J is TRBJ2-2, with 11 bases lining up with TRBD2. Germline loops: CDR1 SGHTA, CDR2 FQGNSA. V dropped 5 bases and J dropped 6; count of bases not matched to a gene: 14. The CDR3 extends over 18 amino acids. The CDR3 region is CASSPRRTTSGSPGELFF. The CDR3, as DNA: TGTGCCAGCAGCCCACGCAGAACCACTAGCGGGAGCCCCGGGGAGCTGTTTTTT.

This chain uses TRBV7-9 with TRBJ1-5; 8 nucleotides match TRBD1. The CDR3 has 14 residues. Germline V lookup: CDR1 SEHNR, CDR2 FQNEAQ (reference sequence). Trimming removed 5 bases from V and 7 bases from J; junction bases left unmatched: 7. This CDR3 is CASSGTGPFQPQHF. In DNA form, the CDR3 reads TGTGCCAGCAGCGGGACAGGCCCATTCCAGCCCCAGCATTTT. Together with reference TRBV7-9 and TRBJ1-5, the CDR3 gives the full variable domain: DTGVSQNPRHKITKRGQNVTFRCDPISEHNRLYWYRQTLGQGPEFLTYFQNEAQLEKSRLLSDRFSAERPKGSFSTLEIQRTEQGDSAMYLCASSGTGPFQPQHFGDGTRLSIL.

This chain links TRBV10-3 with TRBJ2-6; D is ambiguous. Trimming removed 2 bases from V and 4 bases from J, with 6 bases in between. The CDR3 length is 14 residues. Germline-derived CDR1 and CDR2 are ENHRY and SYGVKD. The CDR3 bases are TGTGCCATCAGTGAGGTGACCGGGGCCAACGTCCTGACTTTC. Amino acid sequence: CAISEVTGANVLTF.

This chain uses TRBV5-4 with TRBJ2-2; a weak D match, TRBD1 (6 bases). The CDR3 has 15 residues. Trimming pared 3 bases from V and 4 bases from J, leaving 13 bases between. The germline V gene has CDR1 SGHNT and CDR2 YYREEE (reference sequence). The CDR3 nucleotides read TGTGCCAGCAGCTCCGGACAGAGTGTCACCGGGGAGCTGTTTTTT. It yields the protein CASSSGQSVTGELFF.

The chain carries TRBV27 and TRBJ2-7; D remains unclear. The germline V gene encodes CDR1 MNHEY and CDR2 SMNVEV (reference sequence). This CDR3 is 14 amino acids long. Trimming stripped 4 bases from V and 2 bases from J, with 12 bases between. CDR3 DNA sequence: TGTGCCAGCAGTTCAGCGATGACGACCTACGAGCAGTACTTC. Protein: CASSSAMTTYEQYF.

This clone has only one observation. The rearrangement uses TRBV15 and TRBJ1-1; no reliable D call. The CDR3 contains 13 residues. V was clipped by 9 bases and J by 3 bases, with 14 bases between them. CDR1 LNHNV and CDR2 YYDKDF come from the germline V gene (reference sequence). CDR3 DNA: TGTGCCACACGCGAGAACCCAGACACTGAAGCTTTCTTT. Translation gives CATRENPDTEAFF. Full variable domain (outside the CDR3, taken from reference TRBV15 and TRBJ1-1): DAMVIQNPRYQVTQFGKPVTLSCSQTLNHNVMYWYQQKSSQAPKLLFHYYDKDFNNEADTPDNFQSRRPNTSFCFLDIRSPGLGDTAMYLCATRENPDTEAFFGQGTRLTVV.

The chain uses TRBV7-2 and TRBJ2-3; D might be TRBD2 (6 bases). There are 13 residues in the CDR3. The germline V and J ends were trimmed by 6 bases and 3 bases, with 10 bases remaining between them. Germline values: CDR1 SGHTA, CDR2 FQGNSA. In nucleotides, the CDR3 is TGTGCCAGCAGGGGACTCATGACAGATACGCAGTATTTT. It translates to CASRGLMTDTQYF.

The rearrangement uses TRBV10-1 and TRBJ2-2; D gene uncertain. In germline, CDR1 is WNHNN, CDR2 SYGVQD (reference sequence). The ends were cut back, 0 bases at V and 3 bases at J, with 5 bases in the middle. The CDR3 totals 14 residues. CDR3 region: CASSESVDTGELFF. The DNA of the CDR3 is TGCGCCAGCAGTGAGTCGGTGGACACCGGGGAGCTGTTTTTT.

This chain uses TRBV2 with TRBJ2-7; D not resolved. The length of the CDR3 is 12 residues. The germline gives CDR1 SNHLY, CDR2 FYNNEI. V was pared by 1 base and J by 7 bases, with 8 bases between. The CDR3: CASSEVAREQYF. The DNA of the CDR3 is TGTGCCAGCAGTGAAGTAGCTCGGGAGCAGTACTTC.

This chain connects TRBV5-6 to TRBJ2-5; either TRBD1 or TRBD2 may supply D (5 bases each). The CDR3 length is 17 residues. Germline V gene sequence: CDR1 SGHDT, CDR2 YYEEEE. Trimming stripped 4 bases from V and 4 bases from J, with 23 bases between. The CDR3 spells CASSPLAMDFRGETQYF. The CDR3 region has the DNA TGTGCCAGCAGCCCCCTCGCCATGGACTTTAGGGGAGAGACCCAGTACTTC.

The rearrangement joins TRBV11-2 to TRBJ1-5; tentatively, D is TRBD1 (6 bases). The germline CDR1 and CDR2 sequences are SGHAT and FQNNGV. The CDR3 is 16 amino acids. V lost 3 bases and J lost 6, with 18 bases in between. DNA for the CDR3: TGTGCCAGCAGCTTGGGCAACCTAGGGGGGCGTCAGCCCCAGCATTTT. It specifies CASSLGNLGGRQPQHF.

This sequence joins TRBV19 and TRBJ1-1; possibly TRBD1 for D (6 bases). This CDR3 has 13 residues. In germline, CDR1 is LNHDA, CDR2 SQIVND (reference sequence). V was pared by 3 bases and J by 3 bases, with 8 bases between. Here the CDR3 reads CASSIKGDTEAFF. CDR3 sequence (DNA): TGTGCCAGTAGTATCAAGGGGGACACTGAAGCTTTCTTT.

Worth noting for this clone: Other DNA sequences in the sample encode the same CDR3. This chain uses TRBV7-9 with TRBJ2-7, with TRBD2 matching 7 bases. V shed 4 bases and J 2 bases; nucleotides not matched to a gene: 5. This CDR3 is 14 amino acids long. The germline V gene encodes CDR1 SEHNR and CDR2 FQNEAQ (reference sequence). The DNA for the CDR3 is TGTGCCAGCAGCTCCCGGGACTACACCTACGAGCAGTACTTC. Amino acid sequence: CASSSRDYTYEQYF.

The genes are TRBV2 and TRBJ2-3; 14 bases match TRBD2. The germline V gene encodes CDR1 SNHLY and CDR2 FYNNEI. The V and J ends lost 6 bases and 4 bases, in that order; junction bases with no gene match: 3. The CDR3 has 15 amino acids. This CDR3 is CASRGTSGRSDTQYF. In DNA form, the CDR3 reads TGTGCCAGCAGGGGGACTAGCGGGAGATCAGATACGCAGTATTTT.

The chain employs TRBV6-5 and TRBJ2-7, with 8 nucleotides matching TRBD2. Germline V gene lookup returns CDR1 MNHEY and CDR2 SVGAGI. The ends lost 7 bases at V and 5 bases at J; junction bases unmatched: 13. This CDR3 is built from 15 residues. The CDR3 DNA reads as TGTGCCAGCACCCCCCTTTCCAGCGGGAGTAACGAGCAGTACTTC. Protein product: CASTPLSSGSNEQYF.

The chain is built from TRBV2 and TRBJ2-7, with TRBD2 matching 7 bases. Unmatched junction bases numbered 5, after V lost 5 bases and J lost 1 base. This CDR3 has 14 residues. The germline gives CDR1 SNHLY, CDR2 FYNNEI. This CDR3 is CASSTSGISYEQYF. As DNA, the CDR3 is TGTGCCAGCAGTACCAGCGGGATTTCCTACGAGCAGTACTTC.

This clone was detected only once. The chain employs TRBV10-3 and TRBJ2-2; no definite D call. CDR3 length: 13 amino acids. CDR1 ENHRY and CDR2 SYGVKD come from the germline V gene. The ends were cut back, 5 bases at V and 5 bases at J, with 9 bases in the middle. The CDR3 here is CAISPDRTGELFF. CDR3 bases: TGTGCCATCAGTCCAGATAGAACCGGGGAGCTGTTTTTT.

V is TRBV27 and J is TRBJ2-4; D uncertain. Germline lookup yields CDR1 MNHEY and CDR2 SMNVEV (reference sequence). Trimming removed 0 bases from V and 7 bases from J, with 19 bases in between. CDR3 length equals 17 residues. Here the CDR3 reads CASSLSVPWQVGNIQYF. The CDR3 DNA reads TGTGCCAGCAGTTTATCAGTGCCGTGGCAGGTCGGGAACATTCAGTACTTC.

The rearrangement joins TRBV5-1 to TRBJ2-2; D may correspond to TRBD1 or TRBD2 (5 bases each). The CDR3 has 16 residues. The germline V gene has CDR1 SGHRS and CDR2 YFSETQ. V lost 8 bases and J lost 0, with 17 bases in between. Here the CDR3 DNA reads TGCGCCAGTCGCGACACCGGGGCCGCGAACACCGGGGAGCTGTTTTTT. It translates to CASRDTGAANTGELFF.

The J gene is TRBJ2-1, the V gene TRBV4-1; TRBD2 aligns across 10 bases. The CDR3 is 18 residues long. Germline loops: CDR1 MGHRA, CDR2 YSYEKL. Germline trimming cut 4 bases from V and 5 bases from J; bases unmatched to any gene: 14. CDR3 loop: CASSLLRYQREGDNEQFF. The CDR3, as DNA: TGCGCCAGCAGCCTACTGAGATACCAGCGGGAGGGCGACAATGAGCAGTTCTTC.

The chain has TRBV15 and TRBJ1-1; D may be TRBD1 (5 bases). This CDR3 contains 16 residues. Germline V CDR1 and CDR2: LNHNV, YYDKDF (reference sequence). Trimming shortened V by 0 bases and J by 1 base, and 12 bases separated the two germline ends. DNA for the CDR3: TGTGCCACCAGCAGAGAGACCGGGGGAGGGAACACTGAAGCTTTCTTT. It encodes CATSRETGGGNTEAFF.

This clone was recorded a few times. CDR3 sequence reads: CASSLEGLAGGLNEQYF. CDR3 bases: TGCGCCAGCAGCTTGGAGGGACTAGCGGGAGGGCTGAACGAGCAGTACTTC. V and J are TRBV5-1 and TRBJ2-7; the match to TRBD2 covers 16 bases. J lost 5 bases, V lost 0 bases, and 5 bases had no gene match. The CDR3 runs to 17 residues. CDR1 and CDR2 (germline): SGHRS, YFSETQ. The full variable domain, its missing parts supplied by reference TRBV5-1 and TRBJ2-7, is KAGVTQTPRYLIKTRGQQVTLSCSPISGHRSVSWYQQTPGQGLQFLFEYFSETQRNKGNFPGRFSGRQFSNSRSEMNVSTLELGDSALYLCASSLEGLAGGLNEQYFGPGTRLTVT.

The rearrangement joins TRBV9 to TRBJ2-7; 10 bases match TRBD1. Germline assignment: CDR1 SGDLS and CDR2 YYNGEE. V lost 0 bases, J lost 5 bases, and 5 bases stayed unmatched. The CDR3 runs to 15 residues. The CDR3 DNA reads TGTGCCAGCAGCGTAGTCGGGGACAGGGGAAACGAGCAGTACTTC. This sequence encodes CASSVVGDRGNEQYF.

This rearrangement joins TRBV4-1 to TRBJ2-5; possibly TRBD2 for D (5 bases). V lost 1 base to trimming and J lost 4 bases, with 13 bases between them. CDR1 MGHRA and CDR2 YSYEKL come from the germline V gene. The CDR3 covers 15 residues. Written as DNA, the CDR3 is TGCGCCAGCAGCCAAGTACCGGGGAGTCGAGAGACCCAGTACTTC. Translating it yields CASSQVPGSRETQYF.

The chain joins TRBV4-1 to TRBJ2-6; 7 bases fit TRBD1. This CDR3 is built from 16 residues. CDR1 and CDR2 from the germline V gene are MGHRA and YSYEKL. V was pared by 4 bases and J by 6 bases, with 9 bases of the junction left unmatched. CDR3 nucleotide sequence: TGCGCCAGCAGCCCCACCCCGGACAGGAAGGCCAACGTCCTGACTTTC. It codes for CASSPTPDRKANVLTF.

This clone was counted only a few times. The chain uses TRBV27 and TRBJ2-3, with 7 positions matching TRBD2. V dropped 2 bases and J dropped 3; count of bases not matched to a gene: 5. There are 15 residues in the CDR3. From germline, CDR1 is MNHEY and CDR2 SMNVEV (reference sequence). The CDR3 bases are TGTGCCAGCAGTTTACCGCCCGGGGGGACAGATACGCAGTATTTT. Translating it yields CASSLPPGGTDTQYF.